This T cell receptor (beta chain) was sequenced for a study of shared clonotypes between healthy human individuals (dated by TCRdb to the early 2020s). Regarding the complete study: The cohort comprised a couple of women and a few men aged 18 to 49 years. To estimate repertoire size and how much clonotypes are shared between individuals, the study performed deep sequencing of blood TCR repertoires from about five healthy adults. For each donor, CD4 naive and CD4 memory were each run on three plates, CD8 naive on two plates, and CD8 memory on one plate. Between about 0.8 and 9.5 billion PBMCs per donor were obtained by leukapheresis. Libraries were prepared and TCR repertoires were sequenced by different laboratories using diverse techniques, in order to increase sequencing depth and limit assay-specific biases.

V and J lose 0 bases and 3 bases, and a span of 10 bases separates them. The CDR3 contains 14 residues, cysteine and phenylalanine counted. CDR3 DNA only is kept here, 42 bases in frame from base 1. Based on the germline V gene, the CDR1 and CDR2 sequences are SGHRS and YFSETQ. What the work shows at the level of the full study, not this receptor alone: When four donors were compared, the shared fraction of clonotypes was about 5% for naive CD4, approximately 3.5% for naive CD8, 2% to 2.5% for memory CD4, and 0.4% for memory CD8. Higher generation probabilities were observed for clonotypes shared by all four sorted-subset donors than for non-shared clonotypes. Because the study included only a small number of donors, the genetic and exposure-history diversity represented was limited. Even with the large sequencing depth, rarefaction of the sorted-subset datasets indicated that sequencing was incomplete. Naive subsets generally had larger estimated clonotype richness than memory subsets did. Pairwise subsampling indicated that sequencing depth was expected to affect the degree of clonotype sharing among donors. Only blood was sampled, and tissue TCR repertoires likely differ from those in blood.

TCR CDR3 regions were amplified from genomic DNA by multiplex PCR using the deep immunoSEQ assay. Genomic DNA extracted from each cell subset was distributed evenly over all wells of several immunoSEQ 96-well plates, and each plate served as one replicate. For sorted subsets, each replicate PCR was loaded with 200 ng genomic DNA, equivalent to 25,000 to 30,000 T cell genomes. Purified libraries were measured with a Qubit 3.0 fluorometer, size-checked on a Bioanalyzer 2100, and measured again with the KAPA Library Quantification kit. A separate single-read 150-cycle Illumina NextSeq 550 flow cell was used to sequence each immunoSEQ 96-well plate. In the source study's methods: Because the immunoSEQ output included only junctional sequences and no quality scores, the filtering could not be the same as the filtering used for full-length reads. To assign V/J genes and CDR3, sequences were annotated against IMGT germline references using PyIR, a Python wrapper for IgBLAST v1.9. Reads were filtered out if the reads had weak V/J assignments (E-value above 1e-6), no CDR3, stop codons, out-of-frame junctions, or ambiguous translated residues. V3J clonotypes were defined as sequences sharing an identical inferred V gene, J gene, and CDR3 amino acid sequence. The percentage overlap between two repertoires was calculated by dividing the number of shared unique clonotypes by the size of the smaller repertoire. Repertoire richness was assessed with RTK rarefaction, the Chao1 estimator, and Recon v2.1 estimates of unobserved clonotypes. OLGA was used to compute generation probabilities for all TCRbeta clonotypes that the gDNA method yielded from a handful of donors. TCRdb took over this immuneACCESS table, retaining in-frame rearrangements with V and J assigned. Such tables are incomplete; in checked studies, under half of the missing clones stem from an unresolved V gene, and the remainder is unexplained. For V, J and clone size, that table is used; D and trimming come from the DNA. The sample has 2 million to 2.5 million clones on record, nearly 97% of them singletons. 0.1% to 0.15% of the sample goes to the ten largest clones.

Healthy HIV-negative adults with no recently reported acute infections or vaccinations were included as donors. Every donor was a Caucasian adult residing in Nashville, Tennessee, USA. CD4+ T cells were enriched by magnetic negative selection; naive cells were then positively selected on CD45RA, and the negative fraction formed the memory subset. After blood collection by leukapheresis, PBMCs were isolated using Ficoll-Histopaque density gradient centrifugation and then cryopreserved in the vapor phase of liquid nitrogen. Purity and quantity of every magnetically sorted T cell population were checked by analytical flow cytometry. Each sorted fraction had its genomic DNA isolated and then quantified by UV absorbance on a Nanodrop 2000c. Comments on this clone: The antigen this receptor binds is unknown. No much larger clone exists at a distance of one base, and base qualities are not known.

The sequencing sample was made of naive CD4+ T cells sorted from blood. The cell subset or site label, as the study defines it: CD45RA+ positively selected. This clonotype was sampled from a young man in good health. This chain is built from TRBV5-1 and TRBJ2-7; TRBD2 is a weak D gene call, 6 bases matching. The nucleotides are TGCGCCAGCAGCTTGGAGGAGGGATTCTACGAGCAGTACTTC. Translated, it reads CASSLEEGFYEQYF.